Following are 10 T cell receptor beta chains from one sample sequenced in a study of cytomegalovirus exposure and HLA in healthy donors. TCRdb's table, derived via immunoSEQ multiplex PCR, lists solely in-frame clones and lacks some. The table lists around 150,000 clones, roughly 83% of them singletons. Input material: PBMCs. The receptors were sampled from a man aged 25-45 years in good health and CMV-seropositive.

CDR3 region: CASSLSGGRLGETQYF. CDR3 bases: TGTGCCAGCAGCCTAAGCGGGGGGCGGCTGGGAGAGACCCAGTACTTC. The J gene is TRBJ2-5, the V gene TRBV7-3, with 9 bases identical to TRBD2. J gave up 4 bases and V 5 bases, and 11 bases lay outside the gene matches. Germline CDR1 and CDR2: SGHTA and FQGTGA. This CDR3 has 16 residues.

The V call is TRBV7-8, the J call TRBJ1-5; tentatively, D is TRBD1 (6 bases). Per the germline V gene, CDR1 is SGHVS and CDR2 is FQNEAQ. This CDR3 comprises 15 residues. Trimming shortened V by 5 bases and J by 0 bases, and 11 bases separated the two germline ends. The CDR3 loop reads CASSIGQHSNQPQHF. The CDR3 DNA is TGTGCCAGCAGCATCGGACAGCATAGCAATCAGCCCCAGCATTTT.

In DNA, the CDR3 is TGCGCCAGCAGCCAAGACGTCCCAGGGGGTGTGTACAATGAGCAGTTCTTC. Translating gives CASSQDVPGGVYNEQFF. The chain combines TRBV4-1 with TRBJ2-1, with 7 bases aligning to TRBD1. V lost 0 bases and J lost 4; bases outside the gene matches: 9. The CDR3 contains 17 residues. Germline values: CDR1 MGHRA, CDR2 YSYEKL.

CDR3 sequence reads: CASSFGTANEKLFF. In DNA, the CDR3 is TGCGCCAGCAGCTTCGGGACAGCTAATGAAAAACTGTTTTTT. The rearrangement joins TRBV5-1 to TRBJ1-4; 7 bases map to TRBD1. The V and J ends lost 2 bases and 3 bases, in that order; junction bases with no gene match: 1. Germline-derived CDR1 and CDR2 are SGHRS and YFSETQ. This CDR3 is 14 amino acids long.

The chain employs TRBV4-1 and TRBJ2-3; 8 nucleotides agree with TRBD1. The trim removed 3 bases at V and 2 bases at J, leaving 4 bases unmatched. Germline CDR1 MGHRA, CDR2 YSYEKL. The CDR3 is 15 amino acids. The CDR3 sequence is CASSHWDRSTDTQYF. The CDR3 nucleotides are TGCGCCAGCAGCCACTGGGACAGGTCCACAGATACGCAGTATTTT.

Only one count was recorded for this clone. The rearrangement joins TRBV9 to TRBJ1-2; D uncertain. This CDR3 contains 15 residues. Germline-derived CDR1 and CDR2 are SGDLS and YYNGEE. V was pared by 4 bases and J by 0 bases, with 13 bases between. The CDR3 sequence: CASSPRQASNYGYTF. The CDR3 DNA reads as TGTGCCAGCAGCCCCCGGCAGGCCTCTAACTATGGCTACACCTTC.

This chain joins TRBV20-1 and TRBJ1-1; D is unresolved. The CDR3 totals 11 residues. With 4 bases removed from V and 6 bases from J, the gap between germline ends came to 9 bases. CDR1 DFQATT and CDR2 SNEGSKA come from the germline V gene (reference sequence). DNA for the CDR3: TGCAGTGCTAATTCGAGGGCTGAAGCTTTCTTT. This encodes CSANSRAEAFF.

This chain uses TRBV9 with TRBJ1-5; maybe TRBD1 (6 bases). The CDR3 consists of 14 residues. CDR1 and CDR2 (germline): SGDLS, YYNGEE. Trimming removed 0 bases from V and 5 bases from J, with 9 bases in between. The CDR3 sequence: CASSVDGGHQPQHF. CDR3 coding DNA: TGTGCCAGCAGCGTAGACGGGGGGCATCAGCCCCAGCATTTT. Drawing the rest from reference TRBV9 and TRBJ1-5, the complete variable domain is DSGVTQTPKHLITATGQRVTLRCSPRSGDLSVYWYQQSLDQGLQFLIQYYNGEERAKGNILERFSAQQFPDLHSELNLSSLELGDSALYFCASSVDGGHQPQHFGDGTRLSIL.

J is TRBJ1-1 and V is TRBV18; 7 positions agree with TRBD1. The CDR3 runs 16 residues. Germline lookup yields CDR1 KGHSH and CDR2 LQKENI. V gave up 4 bases and J gave up 3 bases; unmatched junction bases: 11. CDR3 sequence (DNA): TGTGCCAGCTCACGGCAGGGGGTCGAGCAGGACACTGAAGCTTTCTTT. Translating it yields CASSRQGVEQDTEAFF.

The chain couples TRBV27 to TRBJ2-1; D remains unclear. V was shortened by 6 bases and J by 6 bases, with 15 bases between the two germline ends. The CDR3 totals 14 residues. Germline V gene sequence: CDR1 MNHEY, CDR2 SMNVEV (reference sequence). This chain's CDR3 is CASSRVPPGNEQFF. For the CDR3, the DNA is TGTGCCAGCAGCCGGGTTCCTCCGGGCAATGAGCAGTTCTTC.